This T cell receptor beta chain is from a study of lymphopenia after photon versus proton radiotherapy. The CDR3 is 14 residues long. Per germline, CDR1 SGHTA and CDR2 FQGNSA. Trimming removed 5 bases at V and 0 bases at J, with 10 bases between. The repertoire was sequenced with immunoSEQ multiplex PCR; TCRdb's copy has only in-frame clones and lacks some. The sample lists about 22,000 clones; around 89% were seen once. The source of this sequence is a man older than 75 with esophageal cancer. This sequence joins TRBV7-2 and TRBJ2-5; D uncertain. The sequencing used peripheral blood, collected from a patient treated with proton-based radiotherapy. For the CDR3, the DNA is TGTGCCAGCAGCCGAGACACGTACCAAGAGACCCAGTACTTC. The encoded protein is CASSRDTYQETQYF.